This TCR beta chain was captured by sequencing in a study of blood T cell repertoires in COVID-19. As for the study in general: Samples of COVID-19 (acute and convalescent) were obtained from the United States, Italy and Spain. From T cells, B-cell-depleted T cells, or PBMCs came the material, which was cDNA or gDNA.

Sequencing used immunoSEQ multiplex PCR; TCRdb keeps in-frame clones, though not all of them. Here the sample spans about 81,000 clones, roughly 86% being singletons. Germline trimming cut 0 bases from V and 4 bases from J; bases unmatched to any gene: 6. Germline CDR1 MNHEY, CDR2 SVGAGI. The CDR3 has 16 amino acids. The sequence was collected from a man aged 70 or older with acute or convalescent COVID-19. Sequenced material: peripheral blood. The rearrangement links TRBV6-5 to TRBJ1-2; 9 bases are shared with TRBD1. CDR3 DNA sequence: TGTGCCAGCAGTTACTCTCCGGGACAGGGAACCTATGGCTACACCTTC. It is translated as CASSYSPGQGTYGYTF.